This T cell receptor (beta chain) was captured by sequencing in a study of T-cell reconstitution after alpha-beta-depleted transplantation in children. Trimming removed 4 bases from V and 7 bases from J, with 14 bases in between. Per germline, CDR1 SGHDT and CDR2 YYEEEE. The CDR3 length is 13 residues. Library preparation (for TCRbeta) was performed with unique molecular identifiers. In TCRdb, the PCR reads were re-called with MiXCR into one record per CDR3 protein. The table shows some 520,000 distinct CDR3 sequences, with approximately 32% occurring only once. This clonotype was counted a few times.

The input for sequencing was PBMCs from the stem cell graft donor, taken from the stem cell graft. The TCR comes from a human donor who donated a stem cell graft to a child with aplastic anemia. This sequence joins TRBV5-6 and TRBJ1-1, with D possibly matching TRBD1 (5 bases). CDR3 nucleotide sequence: TGTGCCAGCAGCACCTACAGGAGAGGTGAAGCTTTCTTT. It codes for CASSTYRRGEAFF.